The T cell receptor beta chain under discussion was sequenced for a study of T cells expressing NK-cell markers. The study's findings and limits: In more than 5 donors, dominant CD3+CD56+NKG2C+ clones formed roughly 1.0-7.5% of CD8+ cells.

5'RACE template switching with UMIs generated TCR beta cDNA. TCRdb re-called the 5' RACE reads; one entry per CDR3 protein, DNA not given. In all, the sample yields 550,000 or so distinct CDR3 sequences. A word on this clonotype: The antigen is unknown.

Sequencing was carried out using blood T cells: a sorted CD56 or NKG2C T cell subset, CD4+ or CD8+ T cells, or bulk PBMC T cells (not recorded which). The source is a man between 18 and 29 years old in good health.

The CDR3 spells CASSHTRVWEQYF. The genes are TRBV7-2 and TRBJ2-7. The germline CDR1 and CDR2 sequences are SGHTA and FQGNSA. The CDR3 sequence is 13 residues long.